The subject of this entry is one T cell receptor (beta chain). The antigen it recognizes is unknown. The cohort comprised some 730 healthy bone marrow donors. At the time of sampling, every cohort member was nominally healthy, though immune exposures that went unrecorded were likely present. The donor tested CMV seropositive and was one of the 289 seropositive cohort members. Every donor gave a peripheral blood sample, and the peripheral blood mononuclear cells from that sample were used for TCR beta sequencing. Genomic DNA was extracted from the blood cell samples with the Qiagen DNeasy Blood Extraction Kit. This record belongs to a study of cytomegalovirus exposure and HLA in healthy donors listed by TCRdb under 2017. In terms of the full investigation: An earlier analysis of some 500 of the donors reported approximately 270 Gb of sequence data and some 120 million unique TCR beta sequences from approximately 180 million T cells. In a later genetic analysis, genome-wide SNP genotypes for about three fifths of the 666 donors were used, and that subset was treated as a discovery cohort. Along with the approximately 700-subject first cohort, a separate validation cohort of over 90 different subjects was used. The aim of the study was to test whether cataloging public T cell receptors could identify signatures of past pathogen exposure. Of the roughly 420 genotyped donors, over 80% were placed in the genetic ancestry cluster associated with self-reported Caucasian donors. The number of typed donors differed by locus: about 629-630 for A, B, C, DRB1 and DQB1; approximately 520 for DQA1; approximately 600 for DPA1; and roughly 450 for DPB1. Donor age, sex, ethnicity and CMV serostatus were compiled together with the repertoire data. An early release covering roughly 600 HLA-typed donors comprised about 320 gigabases of sequencing data and approximately 80 million unique TCR sequences. Every discovery cohort repertoire had been produced on one sequencing platform. HLA typing covered class I and class II loci at four-digit resolution. On average, approximately 250,000 unique TCR beta nucleotide sequences were sequenced per donor among several hundred genotyped donors of the cohort, with 15% to 20% of those sequences being non-productive. In the later analysis, no new phenotypic data were used to find candidate immune exposures; instead, reliance was placed on TCR beta sequences and their occurrence across donors. To predict cytomegalovirus infection status, the study combined high-throughput TCR immunosequencing, statistical association of individual TCRs with disease status, and machine learning. Roughly five DR-DQ haplotypes were treated as single units for association and clustering because of strong linkage in the cohort. An earlier analysis of roughly 600 of the donors used high-throughput TCR beta sequencing to judge whether each TCR beta V gene segment behaved as functional or pseudogenic. The study profiled the T cell repertoires of hundreds of subjects by immunosequencing and related them to cytomegalovirus serostatus. A later analysis re-examined previously published TCR beta repertoires from roughly 650 donors and added high-resolution HLA genotyping to investigate patterns of TCR occurrence. Results and caveats for the whole study, not just this receptor: When HLA alleles, especially DR and DQ, strongly co-occurred, attributing TCR associations to individual alleles was difficult. A further reported finding was that TCR beta sequences accurately predicted the HLA-A and HLA-B alleles for most subjects in the first cohort. Only TCR beta chains were sequenced in this cohort, and the absence of alpha or paired-chain data limited detectable features. It was suggested by the authors that the approach could potentially be generalized to other disease states and immunological phenotypes. The earlier analysis of about 600 of the donors excluded 15 to 20 rarely observed V segments, including chromosome 9 orphons, because counts were too low. In vitro tests confirmed that three of the cytomegalovirus-associated TCR beta chains recognize cytomegalovirus antigens. A later analysis found that TCR association rates varied across HLA loci, with DRB1 alleles showing the most associated TCRs and HLA-C alleles the fewest. In a later analysis, HLA-associated TCR beta chains were found to be more clonally expanded and to have lower generation probabilities than equally common non-associated chains. A later genetic analysis associated a missense DCLRE1C variant with V-gene and J-gene trimming of TCR beta chains, and an independent cohort replicated the association. The sequencing pipeline was judged likely to have produced a cluster of highly shared sequence variants as a technical artifact. While some public TCRs were present in many individuals, most TCR sequences turned up only very rarely across donors. Correlated functional status among segregating V segments might reflect linkage disequilibrium, but an unknown experimental factor could not be ruled out. At a false discovery rate of 0.05, a later analysis linked about 17,000 TCR beta sequences to specific HLA alleles. In both the original and validation cohorts, the classifier was reported to diagnose cytomegalovirus status with high specificity and sensitivity. Presence/absence analyses assumed roughly uniform sequencing depth across donors, an assumption that may not hold. Most CMV-associated TCR beta chains appeared to be HLA-restricted in a later analysis, and the HLA associations seemed to be driven largely by CMV exposure. Compared with the approximately 670-donor mean, donors in an Asian-associated ancestry cluster had fewer N-insertions in productive TCRs, according to a later genetic analysis. Because HLA typing was missing for some donors at each locus, association tests included only the typed subset. For the cohort, immune exposure information was limited to CMV serostatus. The 87-base-pair reads could not distinguish some IMGT-functional V segments, including TRBV6-2 and TRBV6-3, so those segments were excluded. A total of 150 to 200 TCR beta chains were listed by the study as associated with cytomegalovirus. In an earlier analysis of 587 of the donors, most TCR beta V segments appeared in productive rearrangements about 87% or about 30% of the time, broadly matching IMGT annotations. According to a later analysis, parvovirus B19, influenza, CMV and Epstein-Barr virus appeared linked to several top co-occurrence clusters.

The library was made by the immunoSEQ multiplex PCR assay. The multiplex PCR relied on a mix of 60 forward primers for TCR Vbeta segments and 13 reverse primers for TCR Jbeta segments. The CDR3 region of rearranged TCR beta genes was amplified from genomic DNA with a multiplex PCR assay. The Illumina HiSeq System was used to sequence the amplified TCR beta libraries as 87-base-pair reads. The source study handled its data this way. In a later analysis, roughly 80 million unique TCR beta chains were counted across the 650 to 700 repertoires, and about 10 million of these chains were shared by at least two donors. To remove PCR and sequencing errors, raw reads were error-corrected and collapsed into unique sequences using a nearest-neighbor algorithm that merged closely related sequences. To assign V, D and J gene segments, CDR3 sequences were aligned to IMGT reference sequences. For a sequence to be retained, a match of at least six nucleotides to both a V gene segment and a J gene segment was required. A rearrangement was called productive if the CDR3 had no stop codons and remained in frame with V and J, and every other rearrangement was called non-productive. Following IMGT convention, CDR3 was defined as the stretch from the second conserved V-encoded cysteine up to the conserved J-encoded phenylalanine. The earlier analysis of 450 to 750 of the donors excluded any sequence lacking an unambiguous match to a single V gene segment. In an earlier analysis of 587 of the donors, V segments were called functional above 56.7% productive rearrangements and were called segregating when the between-donor standard deviation exceeded 5%. A statistical classification framework was built for diagnosing cytomegalovirus status from the catalog of TCR beta chain sequences. In a later analysis, TCR nucleotide sequences were compared against IMGT/GENE-DB human TR gene sequences so that V and J genes could be assigned. Using the TCRdist pipeline, a later analysis assigned CDR3 sequences along with most-parsimonious VDJ recombination scenarios. In a later analysis, each TCR beta chain was defined by its CDR3 amino acid sequence together with its V-gene family, and reads without a unique V-gene family were excluded. To address suspected cross-contamination and a sequencing artifact, a later analysis removed 450 to 700 highly shared, low-generation-probability nucleotide sequences. A later analysis calculated a clonal expansion index for each public chain from normalized within-repertoire ranks of inferred template counts. A later analysis computed generation probabilities with a VDJ recombination model fitted to out-of-frame rearrangements, and checked the results against IGoR. A later analysis scored TCR-TCR, TCR-HLA and TCR-CMV co-occurrence with hypergeometric tests, applying a repertoire-size bias correction to TCR pairs. False discovery rates were estimated in a later analysis by permuting HLA or CMV assignments 20 times. In a later analysis, co-occurring TCRs were grouped using DBSCAN, and TCRdist sequence similarity was added for clustering within HLA-allele-positive subsets. For co-occurrence clustering, repertoires with fewer than 30,000 or more than 120,000 public chains were excluded, along with a handful of repertoires with anomalous nucleotide sharing. TCRdb provides this immuneACCESS table in a form limited to in-frame rearrangements. Some clones are lacking; in checked studies, under half of them reflect an unresolved V gene, and why the rest are absent is not known. V, J and clone size are taken as reported in that table, and D and trimming were inferred from the DNA itself. The sample table gives about 130,000 clones. The top ten clones comprise 1.5% to 2% of the sample.

Clipping removes 1 base from V and 14 bases from J, with 8 as the unmatched junction base count. CDR1 and CDR2, looked up from the germline V gene, are SQVTM and ANQGSEA. Its CDR3 holds 13 amino acids, cysteine through phenylalanine. Only the CDR3 part of the read is kept: 39 bases, read in frame from the first base. Sequences were obtained from PBMCs. The source of this sequence is a woman aged 40 to 50 in good health and CMV-seropositive. The chain is made from TRBV29-1 and TRBJ2-1, with 10 bases matching TRBD2. The nucleotide sequence reads as follows: TGCAGCGTTGAAGGGCTATCTAGCGGGAGAAAGTTCTTC. Translated, it gives CSVEGLSSGRKFF.